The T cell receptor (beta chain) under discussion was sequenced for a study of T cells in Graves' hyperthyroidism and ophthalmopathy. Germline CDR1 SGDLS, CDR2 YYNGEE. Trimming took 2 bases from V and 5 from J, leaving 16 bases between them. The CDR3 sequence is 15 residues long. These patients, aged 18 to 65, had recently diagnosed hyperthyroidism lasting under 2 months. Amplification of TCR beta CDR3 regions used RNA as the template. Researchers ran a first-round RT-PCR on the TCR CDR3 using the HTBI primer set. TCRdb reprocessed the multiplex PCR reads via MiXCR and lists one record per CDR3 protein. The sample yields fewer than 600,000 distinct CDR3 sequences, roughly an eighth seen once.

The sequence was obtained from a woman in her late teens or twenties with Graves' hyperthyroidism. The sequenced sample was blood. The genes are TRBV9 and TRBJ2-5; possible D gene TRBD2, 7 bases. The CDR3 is CASSVSGGGGETQYF. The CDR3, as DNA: TGTGCCAGCAGCGTTAGTGGAGGGGGGGGCGAGACCCAGTACTTC.